This T cell receptor beta chain stems from a study of blood T cell repertoires in COVID-19. TCRdb keeps only in-frame clones here, not all; method: immunoSEQ multiplex PCR. The sample includes approximately 49,000 clones, just under 90% of them seen just once. This clone was seen just once. Germline CDR1 reads SGDLS; CDR2 reads YYNGEE. J lost 5 bases, V lost 7 bases, and 7 bases had no gene match. CDR3 length equals 14 residues. The source material was peripheral blood. J is TRBJ2-7 and V is TRBV9; 12 positions agree with TRBD2. This clonotype was obtained from a man aged 45-65 years with acute or convalescent COVID-19. In nucleotides, the CDR3 is TGTGCCAGCGGGTTACTAGCGGGGGGCCACGAGCAGTACTTC. Translation gives CASGLLAGGHEQYF.